This T cell receptor (beta chain) was profiled in a study of OX40 agonist ivuxolimab in advanced cancers. Germline V lookup: CDR1 MNHEY, CDR2 SVGAGI. The CDR3 has 13 residues. V dropped 6 bases and J dropped 4 bases, with 13 bases sitting between them. The table came from immunoSEQ multiplex PCR; TCRdb's copy has only in-frame clones and leaves some out. The sample has approximately 70,000 clones, around 90% seen once. This clone has just one count. The TCR comes from an adult with an advanced solid tumor such as melanoma, head and neck, liver or kidney cancer. The chain employs TRBV6-5 and TRBJ2-7; D is unresolved. Here the sequenced sample was CD4+ or CD8+ T cells sorted from blood, taken in a trial of the OX40 agonist ivuxolimab. CDR3 region: CASSRVLAYEQYF. The CDR3 DNA follows: TGTGCCAGCAGCCGAGTATTGGCATACGAGCAGTACTTC.